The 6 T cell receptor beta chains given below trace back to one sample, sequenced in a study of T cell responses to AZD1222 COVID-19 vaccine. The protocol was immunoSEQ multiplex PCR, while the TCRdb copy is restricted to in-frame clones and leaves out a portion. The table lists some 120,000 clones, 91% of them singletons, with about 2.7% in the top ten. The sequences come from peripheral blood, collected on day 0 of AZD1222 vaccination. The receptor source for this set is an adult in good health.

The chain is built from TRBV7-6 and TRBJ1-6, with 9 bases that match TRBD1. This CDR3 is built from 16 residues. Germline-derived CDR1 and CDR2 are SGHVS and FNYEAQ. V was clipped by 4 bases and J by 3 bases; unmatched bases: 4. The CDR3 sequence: CASSSTGGDYNSPLHF. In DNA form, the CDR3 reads TGTGCCAGCAGCTCGACAGGGGGGGACTATAATTCACCCCTCCACTTT.

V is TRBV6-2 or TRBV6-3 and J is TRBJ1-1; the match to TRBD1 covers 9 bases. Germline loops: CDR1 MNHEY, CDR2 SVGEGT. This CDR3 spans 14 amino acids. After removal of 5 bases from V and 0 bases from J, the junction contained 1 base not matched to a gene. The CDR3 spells CASSRDRVNTEAFF. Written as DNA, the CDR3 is TGTGCCAGCAGTCGGGACAGGGTGAACACTGAAGCTTTCTTT.

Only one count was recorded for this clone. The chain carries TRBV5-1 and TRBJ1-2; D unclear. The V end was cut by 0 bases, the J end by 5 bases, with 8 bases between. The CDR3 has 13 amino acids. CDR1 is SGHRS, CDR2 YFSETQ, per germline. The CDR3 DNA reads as TGCGCCAGCAGCTTGGGCAGCAGGTATGGCTACACCTTC. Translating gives CASSLGSRYGYTF.

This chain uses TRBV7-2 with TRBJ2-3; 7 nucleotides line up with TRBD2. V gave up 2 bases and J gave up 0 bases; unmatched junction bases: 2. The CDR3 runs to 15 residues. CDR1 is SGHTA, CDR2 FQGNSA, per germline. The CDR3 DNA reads TGTGCCAGCAGCTTACAGGGAGGGAGCACAGATACGCAGTATTTT. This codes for CASSLQGGSTDTQYF.

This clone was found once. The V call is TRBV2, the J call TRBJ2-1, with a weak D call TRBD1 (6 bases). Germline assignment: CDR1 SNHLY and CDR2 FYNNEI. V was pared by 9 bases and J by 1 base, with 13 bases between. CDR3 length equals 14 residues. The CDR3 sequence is CASLRGQSYNEQFF. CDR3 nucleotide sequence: TGTGCCAGTCTGAGGGGACAATCCTACAATGAGCAGTTCTTC.

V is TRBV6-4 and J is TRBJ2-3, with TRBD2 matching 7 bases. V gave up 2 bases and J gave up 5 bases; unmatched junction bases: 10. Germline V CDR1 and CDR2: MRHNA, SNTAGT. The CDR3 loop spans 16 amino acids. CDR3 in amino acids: CASSDPGHPGGDTQYF. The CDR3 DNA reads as TGTGCCAGCAGTGACCCCGGACATCCGGGAGGAGATACGCAGTATTTT.